These 26 T cell receptor beta chains originate from one sample sequenced in a study of cytomegalovirus exposure and HLA in healthy donors. 60 Vbeta and 13 Jbeta primers were used in PCR. Sequencing used immunoSEQ multiplex PCR; TCRdb keeps in-frame clones, though not all of them. The sample yields tens of thousands of clones, roughly 83% seen once. The source material was PBMCs. Every receptor here comes from a young man in good health and CMV-seronegative.

This sequence joins TRBV4-3 and TRBJ2-1; TRBD2 aligns across 8 bases. The V segment lost 3 bases and the J segment 3 bases; nucleotides outside the gene matches: 4. CDR3 length: 15 amino acids. CDR1 is LGHNA, CDR2 YSLEER, per germline. The CDR3, as DNA: TGCGCCAGCAGCCAGGGAACTAGCGGCTACAATGAGCAGTTCTTC. The encoded protein is CASSQGTSGYNEQFF.

This rearrangement joins TRBV19 to TRBJ1-1, with D possibly TRBD1 on 6 matching bases. V was cut by 2 bases and J by 0 bases, with 10 bases left in between. The CDR3 consists of 15 residues. CDR1 LNHDA and CDR2 SQIVND come from the germline V gene (reference sequence). CDR3 sequence (DNA): TGTGCCAGTAGTATAAGGGGGGGGCTGAACACTGAAGCTTTCTTT. Translated: CASSIRGGLNTEAFF.

The rearrangement joins TRBV12-5 to TRBJ2-1, with 7 bases lining up with TRBD2. The CDR3 has 16 residues. Germline CDR1 LGHNT, CDR2 FRNRAP. The V and J ends lost 2 bases and 7 bases, in that order; junction bases with no gene match: 11. CDR3 DNA sequence: TGTGCTAGTGGTTTGTCACACGGGGGAGGGAAAAATGAGCAGTTCTTC. Translating gives CASGLSHGGGKNEQFF.

This CDR3 is CASSSLETGRREQFF. The DNA of the CDR3 is TGTGCCAGCAGCTCCCTGGAAACAGGAAGGCGAGAGCAGTTCTTC. The chain is built from TRBV6-5 and TRBJ2-1, with D possibly being TRBD1 (5 bases). CDR1 MNHEY and CDR2 SVGAGI come from the germline V gene. With 6 bases removed from V and 10 bases from J, the gap between germline ends came to 22 bases. The CDR3 sequence is 15 residues long.

This sequence joins TRBV7-9 and TRBJ2-5; D perhaps matches TRBD1 (6 bases). The CDR3 is 15 residues long. Germline V gene data show CDR1 as SEHNR and CDR2 as FQNEAQ (reference sequence). The V gene lost 0 bases and the J gene lost 0 bases, with 8 bases spanning the gap. The CDR3 DNA reads TGTGCCAGCAGCTTAGCCTCAGGGGACCAAGAGACCCAGTACTTC. The encoded protein is CASSLASGDQETQYF.

This chain connects TRBV27 to TRBJ2-7; possibly TRBD2 for D (5 bases). Deletions cut 5 bases from V and 3 bases from J, with 17 bases between. CDR1 is MNHEY and CDR2 is SMNVEV in the germline V gene (reference sequence). CDR3 size: 15 residues. The DNA for the CDR3 is TGTGCCAGCAGTCCTCCCACCGTAGGGAGCTACGAGCAGTACTTC. This codes for CASSPPTVGSYEQYF.

The chain employs TRBV30 and TRBJ1-3; TRBD1 matches at 8 bases. The CDR3 spans 16 residues. J gave up 0 bases and V 2 bases, and 6 bases lay outside the gene matches. Germline V gene sequence: CDR1 GTSNPN, CDR2 SVGIG (reference sequence). The DNA of the CDR3 is TGTGCCTGGAGTACCAGGGGGCTGGGCTCTGGAAACACCATATATTTT. It yields the protein CAWSTRGLGSGNTIYF.

This clone was detected once. V and J are TRBV4-3 and TRBJ2-2, with 10 bases matching TRBD2. The CDR3 has 16 amino acids. Losses at the gene ends were 5 bases for V and 2 bases for J; bases not matched to a gene: 5. The germline gives CDR1 LGHNA, CDR2 YSLEER. The CDR3 bases are TGCGCCAGCAGCTCGGGACTAGCGATTAACACCGGGGAGCTGTTTTTT. It codes for CASSSGLAINTGELFF.

The genes are TRBV6-5 and TRBJ1-1, with TRBD1 as a possible D gene (6 bases). CDR1 MNHEY and CDR2 SVGAGI come from the germline V gene. Trimming removed 6 bases from V and 2 bases from J, with 13 bases in between. The CDR3 runs 14 residues. CDR3 region: CASRKGERNTEAFF. In DNA form, the CDR3 reads TGTGCCAGCAGAAAGGGGGAGAGAAACACTGAAGCTTTCTTT.

The V call is TRBV10-3, the J call TRBJ2-3, with a possible D match to TRBD1 (6 bases). There are 13 residues in the CDR3. The V gene's germline CDR1 is ENHRY and CDR2 SYGVKD. Trimming took 11 bases from V and 6 from J, leaving 18 bases between them. The CDR3 loop reads CASSRGQQDTQYF. For the CDR3, the DNA is TGTGCCTCAAGCAGGGGTCAACAGGATACGCAGTATTTT.

The chain recombines TRBV5-4 with TRBJ2-3, with 11 bases lining up with TRBD2. The junction had 5 bases not matched to a gene; V was cut back by 3 bases and J by 5 bases. CDR3 length: 15 residues. Germline-derived CDR1 and CDR2 are SGHNT and YYREEE (reference sequence). The CDR3 protein is CASSSLAGAGDTQYF. CDR3 nucleotides: TGTGCCAGCAGCTCACTAGCGGGAGCCGGAGATACGCAGTATTTT.

This clone was counted a few times. The rearrangement links TRBV6-6 to TRBJ2-1; TRBD1 is a possible D gene (5 bases). This CDR3 is 12 amino acids long. The germline V gene has CDR1 MNHNY and CDR2 SVGAGI (reference sequence). V was pared by 5 bases and J by 4 bases, with 6 bases between. The CDR3 is CASSGAYNEQFF. The CDR3 bases are TGTGCCAGCAGTGGGGCATACAATGAGCAGTTCTTC.

The chain employs TRBV4-1 and TRBJ2-3; no clear D gene. The CDR3 covers 14 residues. V dropped 3 bases and J dropped 1 base, with 8 bases sitting between them. Germline V gives CDR1 MGHRA, CDR2 YSYEKL. The CDR3 sequence is CASSQSGGTDTQYF. In nucleotides, the CDR3 is TGCGCCAGCAGCCAGAGTGGAGGCACAGATACGCAGTATTTT.

CDR3 in amino acids: CASSLGTGGIPYEQYF. For the CDR3, the DNA is TGTGCCAGCAGCTTGGGGACAGGGGGCATCCCCTACGAGCAGTACTTC. V and J are TRBV5-4 and TRBJ2-7; 11 bases agree with TRBD1. V lost 0 bases to trimming and J lost 2 bases; unmatched junction nucleotides: 4. Germline CDR1 SGHNT, CDR2 YYREEE (reference sequence). The CDR3 is made up of 16 amino acids.

The genes are TRBV18 and TRBJ2-2; weak D call: TRBD1 (6 bases). CDR1 is KGHSH, CDR2 LQKENI, per germline. The V gene lost 8 bases and the J gene lost 0 bases, with 13 bases spanning the gap. The CDR3 runs 15 residues. The CDR3 loop is CASAAWTANTGELFF. In nucleotides, the CDR3 is TGTGCCAGCGCCGCTTGGACAGCGAACACCGGGGAGCTGTTTTTT.

The count of this clone is one. Written as DNA, the CDR3 is TGTGCCAGTAGTACCTTGAGCAAGCAGTTCTTC. Protein: CASSTLSKQFF. This sequence joins TRBV19 and TRBJ2-1, with D unclear. The V gene's germline CDR1 is LNHDA and CDR2 SQIVND (reference sequence). This CDR3 is 11 amino acids long. Trimming took 4 bases from V and 11 from J, leaving 9 bases between them.

V and J are TRBV5-6 and TRBJ1-6; 7 bases are a match to TRBD1. The CDR3 has 19 residues. Trimming at V came to 3 bases and at J to 10 bases, leaving 22 bases not matched to a gene. CDR1 and CDR2 from the germline V gene are SGHDT and YYEEEE. CDR3 DNA: TGTGCCAGCAGCTCCTCCTCCTACGACAGGGTGATAGAGGACTCACCCCTCCACTTT. Encoded protein: CASSSSSYDRVIEDSPLHF.

The chain couples TRBV6-6 to TRBJ1-1; D is unresolved. Trimming took off 5 bases at V and 0 bases at J, with 7 bases between the two ends. This CDR3 region has 13 residues. CDR1 is MNHNY and CDR2 is SVGAGI in the germline V gene (reference sequence). The CDR3 loop reads CASSNAMNTEAFF. DNA of the CDR3: TGTGCCAGCAGTAACGCTATGAACACTGAAGCTTTCTTT.

This chain joins TRBV10-3 and TRBJ1-1; 8 bases fit TRBD1. This CDR3 has 14 amino acids. The germline CDR1 and CDR2 sequences are ENHRY and SYGVKD. Trimming cost V 3 bases and J 1 base; bases outside gene matches: 1. The CDR3 DNA reads TGTGCCATCAGTGATGACAGGGGGAACACTGAAGCTTTCTTT. It yields the protein CAISDDRGNTEAFF.

The CDR3 sequence is CASSLGQDYNSPLHF. CDR3 nucleotides: TGCGCCAGCAGCCTAGGACAGGACTATAATTCACCCCTCCACTTT. The J gene is TRBJ1-6, the V gene TRBV5-1; 7 bases align to TRBD1. The CDR3 totals 15 residues. The germline V gene has CDR1 SGHRS and CDR2 YFSETQ. The V gene end was trimmed by 4 bases and the J gene end by 3 bases; junction bases not matched to a gene: 4. The full variable domain, in which reference TRBV5-1 and TRBJ1-6 provide the parts outside the CDR3, is KAGVTQTPRYLIKTRGQQVTLSCSPISGHRSVSWYQQTPGQGLQFLFEYFSETQRNKGNFPGRFSGRQFSNSRSEMNVSTLELGDSALYLCASSLGQDYNSPLHFGNGTRLTVT.

CDR3: CASSRGQTPYEQYF. The CDR3 coding sequence is TGTGCCAGCAGCCGGGGACAGACCCCCTACGAGCAGTACTTC. The chain employs TRBV2 and TRBJ2-7; 7 positions agree with TRBD1. The ends lost 6 bases at V and 2 bases at J; junction bases unmatched: 7. Germline CDR1 reads SNHLY; CDR2 reads FYNNEI. The length of the CDR3 is 14 residues.

By share of the sample, this clone is medium-sized. V gene TRBV6-1 combines with J gene TRBJ1-5, with D perhaps TRBD1 (5 bases). CDR1 and CDR2 (germline): MNHNS, SASEGT. CDR3 length equals 15 residues. V was cut by 3 bases and J by 4 bases, with 13 bases left in between. Here the CDR3 reads CASSDSRVWNQPQHF. The CDR3 nucleotides read TGTGCCAGCAGTGATTCCAGGGTTTGGAATCAGCCCCAGCATTTT.

The genes are TRBV7-9 and TRBJ1-4; 9 bases are a match to TRBD1. The CDR3 is 15 residues long. Trimming removed 4 bases from V and 6 bases from J; junction bases left unmatched: 6. The germline CDR1 and CDR2 sequences are SEHNR and FQNEAQ (reference sequence). CDR3 sequence reads: CASSYGQGQYEKLFF. The CDR3 DNA sequence: TGTGCCAGCAGCTACGGACAGGGGCAGTATGAAAAACTGTTTTTT. The variable domain in full, completed from reference TRBV7-9 and TRBJ1-4, reads DTGVSQNPRHKITKRGQNVTFRCDPISEHNRLYWYRQTLGQGPEFLTYFQNEAQLEKSRLLSDRFSAERPKGSFSTLEIQRTEQGDSAMYLCASSYGQGQYEKLFFGSGTQLSVL.

There are a few counts of this clone. The chain uses TRBV5-6 and TRBJ2-7; D is perhaps TRBD1 (6 bases). Germline-derived CDR1 and CDR2 are SGHDT and YYEEEE. The length of the CDR3 is 14 residues. V lost 2 bases and J 2 bases, leaving 11 bases between the germline ends. CDR3 in DNA: TGTGCCAGCAGCTTTGGGGGACAAACCTACGAGCAGTACTTC. Translated: CASSFGGQTYEQYF.

V and J are TRBV5-1 and TRBJ1-2; TRBD1 is a possible D gene (5 bases). There are 15 residues in the CDR3. Trimming pared 4 bases from V and 1 base from J, leaving 14 bases between. In germline, CDR1 is SGHRS, CDR2 YFSETQ. The CDR3 DNA follows: TGCGCCAGCAGCACAGGACATGCCGTTAACTATGGCTACACCTTC. It encodes CASSTGHAVNYGYTF. The whole variable domain, remainder taken from reference TRBV5-1 and TRBJ1-2, is KAGVTQTPRYLIKTRGQQVTLSCSPISGHRSVSWYQQTPGQGLQFLFEYFSETQRNKGNFPGRFSGRQFSNSRSEMNVSTLELGDSALYLCASSTGHAVNYGYTFGSGTRLTVV.

The V and J genes are TRBV2 and TRBJ2-1; 15 nucleotides agree with TRBD2. The V and J ends lost 5 bases and 8 bases, in that order; junction bases with no gene match: 7. The CDR3 runs 16 residues. CDR1 and CDR2 (germline): SNHLY, FYNNEI. The CDR3 spells CASSFGLAGGRDEQFF. CDR3 nucleotides: TGTGCCAGCAGTTTCGGACTAGCGGGGGGGAGGGATGAGCAGTTCTTC. The full variable domain, with the rest looked up from reference TRBV2 and TRBJ2-1, is EPEVTQTPSHQVTQMGQEVILRCVPISNHLYFYWYRQILGQKVEFLVSFYNNEISEKSEIFDDQFSVERPDGSNFTLKIRSTKLEDSAMYFCASSFGLAGGRDEQFFGPGTRLTVL.